The clone carrying this T cell receptor (beta chain) was observed a few times. Its specificity is unknown. This record belongs to a study of naive and memory T cell subsets. CMV status came from CD4+ T cell IFNgamma after overnight CMV lysate stimulation of fresh PBMCs. Points from the study as a whole: Naive and memory subsets had different power law exponents for TCR abundance. Possibly reflecting memory cells re-expressing CD45RA, a few larger clonotypes occurred in naive repertoires, especially CD8.

Two oligonucleotides, mixed equimolar, formed the beta constant-region primer covering TRBC1 and TRBC2. An oligonucleotide with the SP2 primer and a 12-nucleotide UMI was ligated to the cDNA 3' end. TCRdb reanalysed the UMI-ligation and nested PCR reads using MiXCR and keeps one entry per CDR3 protein. The data show 140,000 to 150,000 distinct CDR3 sequences, with over 15% seen just once and around 0.14% held by the top ten. Trimming cost V 8 bases and J 4 bases, with 10 bases left between them. Germline V gene lookup returns CDR1 SQVTM and CDR2 ANQGSEA. The CDR3 length is 11 residues. The material sequenced was naive CD4+ T cells from blood. The source of this sequence is a human donor in good health. This sequence joins TRBV29-1 and TRBJ2-3; no reliable D call. The CDR3: CSIVPPDTQYF. Written as DNA, the CDR3 is TGCAGCATCGTTCCCCCAGATACGCAGTATTTT.